The 30 T cell receptor beta chains in this list originate from one sample, sequenced in a study of OX40 agonist ivuxolimab in advanced cancers. TCRdb keeps only in-frame clones here, not all; method: immunoSEQ multiplex PCR. The data contain over 65,000 clones, 85% of them singletons. The sample was CD4+ or CD8+ T cells sorted from blood, taken in a trial of the OX40 agonist ivuxolimab. Receptor source: an adult with an advanced solid tumor such as melanoma, head and neck, liver or kidney cancer.

This sequence joins TRBV6-6 and TRBJ1-2; D gene unclear. CDR1 is MNHNY and CDR2 is SVGAGI in the germline V gene (reference sequence). The CDR3 is made up of 13 amino acids. V was trimmed by 6 bases and J by 4 bases, leaving 12 bases between them. The CDR3 loop reads CASSLVDIYGYTF. The CDR3 nucleotides are TGTGCCAGCAGCCTCGTAGATATCTATGGCTACACCTTC.

This clone was observed at least ten times. The chain recombines TRBV9 with TRBJ1-3; D call uncertain. The ends were cut back, 0 bases at V and 1 base at J, with 8 bases in the middle. The CDR3 runs 15 residues. Germline V gene data show CDR1 as SGDLS and CDR2 as YYNGEE. This chain's CDR3 is CASSVGAASGNTIYF. DNA for the CDR3: TGTGCCAGCAGCGTAGGTGCAGCTTCTGGAAACACCATATATTTT. Filled out from reference TRBV9 and TRBJ1-3, the complete variable domain reads DSGVTQTPKHLITATGQRVTLRCSPRSGDLSVYWYQQSLDQGLQFLIQYYNGEERAKGNILERFSAQQFPDLHSELNLSSLELGDSALYFCASSVGAASGNTIYFGEGSWLTVV.

The chain couples TRBV28 to TRBJ1-3; tentative D call: TRBD1 (5 bases). CDR1 is MDHEN and CDR2 is SYDVKM in the germline V gene. This CDR3 region has 14 residues. The V and J ends lost 2 bases and 4 bases respectively, with 9 bases between them. In DNA, the CDR3 is TGTGCCAGCAGTTTAGGGGGACTCGGAAACACCATATATTTT. Its translation is CASSLGGLGNTIYF.

CDR3 nucleotides: TGTGCCAGTAGTATATTCAGGGATGGCAATCAGCCCCAGCATTTT. Amino acids: CASSIFRDGNQPQHF. This chain links TRBV19 with TRBJ1-5, with D possibly matching TRBD1 (5 bases). There are 15 residues in the CDR3. V shed 2 bases and J shed 2 bases, with 10 bases lying between them. Germline CDR1 is LNHDA and CDR2 is SQIVND (reference sequence).

V and J are TRBV28 and TRBJ1-5; D is unclear. The ends were cut back, 4 bases at V and 7 bases at J, with 11 bases in the middle. Germline V gives CDR1 MDHEN, CDR2 SYDVKM. The length of the CDR3 is 13 residues. CDR3 amino acids: CASSSLSWQPQHF. The CDR3 DNA reads as TGTGCCAGCAGTTCCCTGTCGTGGCAGCCCCAGCATTTT.

This chain joins TRBV5-4 and TRBJ2-2, with TRBD1 matching 7 bases. CDR3 size: 14 residues. J was trimmed by 6 bases and V by 4 bases; bases with no gene match: 6. The germline V gene has CDR1 SGHNT and CDR2 YYREEE (reference sequence). Here the CDR3 reads CASSQRQGPGELFF. In DNA, the CDR3 is TGTGCCAGCAGCCAACGACAGGGACCCGGGGAGCTGTTTTTT.

This chain uses TRBV19 with TRBJ2-1; D may be TRBD2 (5 bases). Germline values: CDR1 LNHDA, CDR2 SQIVND (reference sequence). The CDR3 is made up of 14 amino acids. Between the trimmed V and J ends, which lost 3 bases and 10 bases, there was a span of 16 bases. The CDR3 here is CASSMRIGGLEQFF. The DNA of the CDR3 is TGTGCCAGTAGTATGAGGATTGGAGGCTTGGAGCAGTTCTTC.

This clone was counted a single time. The genes are TRBV2 and TRBJ2-7; tentative D call: TRBD1 (5 bases). Trimming shortened V by 7 bases and J by 0 bases, and 10 bases separated the two germline ends. The CDR3 consists of 13 residues. The germline V gene encodes CDR1 SNHLY and CDR2 FYNNEI. For the CDR3, the DNA is TGTGCCAGCATTCCGGACACCTCCTACGAGCAGTACTTC. This sequence encodes CASIPDTSYEQYF.

V and J are TRBV7-2 and TRBJ1-6; D is uncertain. The V and J ends lost 0 bases and 0 bases respectively, with 12 bases between them. Germline V gene data show CDR1 as SGHTA and CDR2 as FQGNSA. The CDR3 runs to 18 residues. The CDR3 reads CASSLASLSGSYNSPLHF. The CDR3 bases are TGTGCCAGCAGCTTAGCGAGCCTCTCGGGCTCCTATAATTCACCCCTCCACTTT. The whole variable domain, filled in from reference TRBV7-2 and TRBJ1-6, reads GAGVSQSPSNKVTEKGKDVELRCDPISGHTALYWYRQSLGQGLEFLIYFQGNSAPDKSGLPSDRFSAERTGGSVSTLTIQRTQQEDSAVYLCASSLASLSGSYNSPLHFGNGTRLTVT.

This clone appeared once. The chain is built from TRBV5-1 and TRBJ2-5; D could derive from TRBD1 or TRBD2 (5 bases each). The germline V gene encodes CDR1 SGHRS and CDR2 YFSETQ. The CDR3 loop spans 15 amino acids. Trimming cost V 0 bases and J 5 bases, with 14 bases left between them. The CDR3 DNA reads as TGCGCCAGCAGCTTGGTCGGGGCAAGAAGGGAGACCCAGTACTTC. Protein: CASSLVGARRETQYF.

The rearrangement joins TRBV5-1 to TRBJ2-5; no firm D call. CDR1 is SGHRS and CDR2 is YFSETQ in the germline V gene. With 4 bases removed from V and 4 bases from J, the gap between germline ends came to 14 bases. The CDR3 is 14 amino acids. CDR3 nucleotide sequence: TGCGCCAGCAGCATACGCAGTGGTCCAGAGACCCAGTACTTC. Its translation: CASSIRSGPETQYF.

The rearrangement joins TRBV30 to TRBJ1-2, with D perhaps TRBD1 (5 bases). The V end was cut by 2 bases, the J end by 4 bases, with 11 bases between. The CDR3 loop spans 13 amino acids. CDR1 is GTSNPN, CDR2 SVGIG, per germline (reference sequence). DNA of the CDR3: TGTGCCTGGAGTAAACACGGGGCCTATGGCTACACCTTC. Amino acids: CAWSKHGAYGYTF.

The gene calls are TRBV11-2 and TRBJ1-2; D is uncertain. V was cut by 2 bases and J by 8 bases, with 15 bases left in between. The length of the CDR3 is 14 residues. Germline assignment: CDR1 SGHAT and CDR2 FQNNGV. In nucleotides, the CDR3 is TGTGCCAGCAGCTTAAATTATCAAGGAGGAGGCTACACCTTC. This codes for CASSLNYQGGGYTF.

The chain recombines TRBV5-4 with TRBJ2-3; the D gene could be TRBD1 or TRBD2 (5 bases each). CDR3 length equals 16 residues. V gave up 4 bases and J gave up 0 bases, with 15 bases separating them. The germline gives CDR1 SGHNT, CDR2 YYREEE (reference sequence). CDR3 region: CASSQLRDRSTDTQYF. DNA for the CDR3: TGTGCCAGCAGCCAGCTCCGGGACCGGAGCACAGATACGCAGTATTTT.

The V call is TRBV18, the J call TRBJ2-7, with D possibly being TRBD2 (5 bases). V was cut by 5 bases and J by 0 bases, with 11 bases left in between. The CDR3 covers 14 residues. The V gene's germline CDR1 is KGHSH and CDR2 LQKENI. DNA for the CDR3: TGTGCCAGCTCAGCCTCCCGGGGCTCCTACGAGCAGTACTTC. This encodes CASSASRGSYEQYF.

This clone has more than one count but fewer than ten. The CDR3 DNA reads as TGTGCCACCAGACGGAAGAACACTGAAGCTTTCTTT. This gives the protein CATRRKNTEAFF. The chain carries TRBV2 and TRBJ1-1; no clear D gene. Germline CDR1 reads SNHLY; CDR2 reads FYNNEI. V lost 10 bases and J 1 base, leaving 10 bases between the germline ends. This CDR3 region has 12 residues.

The chain has TRBV30 and TRBJ2-6; D perhaps matches TRBD1 (5 bases). The CDR3 is 16 amino acids. Per germline, CDR1 GTSNPN and CDR2 SVGIG (reference sequence). The V gene lost 2 bases and the J gene lost 2 bases, with 13 bases spanning the gap. The DNA for the CDR3 is TGTGCCTGGAGTATCCTCAGGGCCACTGGGGCCAACGTCCTGACTTTC. Translation gives CAWSILRATGANVLTF.

The rearrangement links TRBV5-1 to TRBJ2-7; weak D call: TRBD2 (5 bases). Germline CDR1 reads SGHRS; CDR2 reads YFSETQ. Trimming shortened V by 4 bases and J by 2 bases, and 10 bases separated the two germline ends. This CDR3 comprises 13 residues. This CDR3 is CASSVDGAYEQYF. CDR3 DNA: TGCGCCAGCAGCGTAGACGGGGCCTACGAGCAGTACTTC.

The chain couples TRBV2 to TRBJ2-1, with 7 bases that match TRBD1. Germline V CDR1 and CDR2: SNHLY, FYNNEI. Unmatched junction bases numbered 6, after V lost 10 bases and J lost 0 bases. The CDR3 runs to 14 residues. The CDR3, as DNA: TGTGCCAACGGACGGGACAGCTCCTACAATGAGCAGTTCTTC. Translating it yields CANGRDSSYNEQFF. The entire variable domain, with the rest obtained from reference TRBV2 and TRBJ2-1, is as follows: EPEVTQTPSHQVTQMGQEVILRCVPISNHLYFYWYRQILGQKVEFLVSFYNNEISEKSEIFDDQFSVERPDGSNFTLKIRSTKLEDSAMYFCANGRDSSYNEQFFGPGTRLTVL.

The chain employs TRBV11-2 and TRBJ2-2, with unresolved D. Trimming left V 1 base short and J 6 bases short, with 0 bases between. Per germline, CDR1 SGHAT and CDR2 FQNNGV. This CDR3 is 11 amino acids long. The chain's CDR3 is CASSLAGELFF. The CDR3 DNA reads TGTGCCAGCAGCTTAGCCGGGGAGCTGTTTTTT.

The genes are TRBV18 and TRBJ1-2; 8 bases fit TRBD1. The CDR3 loop spans 14 amino acids. V dropped 3 bases and J dropped 6; count of bases not matched to a gene: 6. Germline CDR1 is KGHSH and CDR2 is LQKENI. Here the CDR3 reads CASSPGTGKDGYTF. The DNA for the CDR3 is TGTGCCAGCTCACCCGGGACAGGCAAGGATGGCTACACCTTC.

The chain couples TRBV6-5 to TRBJ1-3; D call uncertain. V was pared by 8 bases and J by 2 bases, with 10 bases between. Germline loops: CDR1 MNHEY, CDR2 SVGAGI. This CDR3 has 13 residues. CDR3 sequence reads: CASRASAGNTIYF. In DNA form, the CDR3 reads TGTGCCAGCCGGGCCTCTGCTGGAAACACCATATATTTT.

The V gene is TRBV4-1, the J gene TRBJ2-5; D is undetermined. This CDR3 region has 13 residues. With 2 bases removed from V and 3 bases from J, the gap between germline ends came to 7 bases. Germline V CDR1 and CDR2: MGHRA, YSYEKL. CDR3 in amino acids: CASSQWQKETQYF. The CDR3 region has the DNA TGCGCCAGCAGCCAATGGCAGAAAGAGACCCAGTACTTC.

The gene calls are TRBV6-1 and TRBJ2-5, with 8 bases identical to TRBD1. The CDR3 runs to 15 residues. The V gene's germline CDR1 is MNHNS and CDR2 SASEGT. After removal of 3 bases from V and 4 bases from J, the junction contained 7 bases not matched to a gene. CDR3 sequence reads: CASSETGTGLETQYF. CDR3 DNA sequence: TGTGCCAGCAGTGAGACCGGGACAGGCCTAGAGACCCAGTACTTC.

This chain joins TRBV19 and TRBJ2-7, with TRBD1 matching 8 bases. Trimming took 10 bases from V and 3 from J; bases not matched to a gene: 8. This CDR3 spans 13 amino acids. Germline CDR1 reads LNHDA; CDR2 reads SQIVND (reference sequence). CDR3 in amino acids: CATREQGDYEQYF. The CDR3 DNA is TGTGCCACAAGGGAACAGGGGGACTACGAGCAGTACTTC.

This sequence joins TRBV28 and TRBJ2-2; D may be TRBD1 (6 bases). Trimming left V 7 bases short and J 1 base short, with 10 bases between. This CDR3 contains 14 residues. Germline lookup yields CDR1 MDHEN and CDR2 SYDVKM. CDR3 sequence: CASTTTGNTGELFF. In DNA form, the CDR3 reads TGTGCCAGCACTACGACAGGGAACACCGGGGAGCTGTTTTTT.

The V and J genes are TRBV5-1 and TRBJ2-3; 10 bases align to TRBD2. Germline V lookup: CDR1 SGHRS, CDR2 YFSETQ. This CDR3 is built from 18 residues. J lost 6 bases, V lost 0 bases, and 13 bases had no gene match. CDR3 residues: CASSLGASGGTRVDTQYF. DNA for the CDR3: TGCGCCAGCAGCTTGGGCGCTAGCGGGGGCACCAGGGTTGATACGCAGTATTTT. The complete variable domain, with remaining parts taken from reference TRBV5-1 and TRBJ2-3, reads KAGVTQTPRYLIKTRGQQVTLSCSPISGHRSVSWYQQTPGQGLQFLFEYFSETQRNKGNFPGRFSGRQFSNSRSEMNVSTLELGDSALYLCASSLGASGGTRVDTQYFGPGTRLTVL.

V usage is TRBV7-2 and J usage is TRBJ2-2; 7 nucleotides line up with TRBD2. V lost 5 bases to trimming and J lost 5 bases; unmatched junction nucleotides: 8. The length of the CDR3 is 15 residues. From germline, CDR1 is SGHTA and CDR2 FQGNSA. CDR3 bases: TGTGCCAGCAGCCGTACTAGCGCTGGAACCGGGGAGCTGTTTTTT. Residues: CASSRTSAGTGELFF.

V and J are TRBV7-2 and TRBJ1-5; D gene uncertain. Per germline, CDR1 SGHTA and CDR2 FQGNSA. Trimming took 6 bases from V and 4 from J, leaving 16 bases between them. CDR3 size: 15 residues. In nucleotides, the CDR3 is TGTGCCAGCAGTTCCCGCGGGGATAGGAATCAGCCCCAGCATTTT. It specifies CASSSRGDRNQPQHF.

This clone showed up just a few times. The rearrangement uses TRBV18 and TRBJ1-5; 9 bases agree with TRBD1. With V trimmed by 2 bases and J by 2 bases, 4 bases remained unmatched. Per germline, CDR1 KGHSH and CDR2 LQKENI. The CDR3 covers 16 residues. The CDR3 nucleotides read TGTGCCAGCTCACCAGAAGGGACAGGGCGCAATCAGCCCCAGCATTTT. This codes for CASSPEGTGRNQPQHF.